These 9 T cell receptor beta chains originate from one sample sequenced in a study of blood T cell repertoires in COVID-19. The assay was immunoSEQ multiplex PCR, and TCRdb's table has in-frame clones only and misses some. The repertoire holds about 100,000 clones, with about 86% as singletons. The sample comprised peripheral blood. All receptors come from a human donor in a cohort sampled during active COVID-19.

The V gene is TRBV7-8, the J gene TRBJ2-3, with 8 bases lining up with TRBD2. V lost 2 bases to trimming and J lost 0 bases; unmatched junction nucleotides: 19. This CDR3 is 21 amino acids long. Germline assignment: CDR1 SGHVS and CDR2 FQNEAQ. The CDR3 bases are TGTGCCAGCAGCTTACAGATGAGGGCCACTGGGGCTAGCGGGAGCACAGATACGCAGTATTTT. It translates to CASSLQMRATGASGSTDTQYF.

V is TRBV2 and J is TRBJ2-7; no reliable D call. The CDR3 contains 12 residues. Germline loops: CDR1 SNHLY, CDR2 FYNNEI. Trimming shortened V by 0 bases and J by 4 bases, and 4 bases separated the two germline ends. CDR3 in DNA: TGTGCCAGCAGTGAAGCCGGGTACGAGCAGTACTTC. It specifies CASSEAGYEQYF.

V is TRBV5-1 and J is TRBJ1-6, with D perhaps matching TRBD1 (6 bases). Trimming shortened V by 5 bases and J by 7 bases, and 16 bases separated the two germline ends. CDR1 is SGHRS and CDR2 is YFSETQ in the germline V gene. The CDR3 totals 15 residues. CDR3 DNA sequence: TGCGCCAGCAGACGGACAGAGAATATGAATTCACCCCTCCACTTT. Encoded protein: CASRRTENMNSPLHF.

V and J are TRBV9 and TRBJ1-2; D remains unclear. CDR1 is SGDLS, CDR2 YYNGEE, per germline. V lost 4 bases, J lost 2 bases, and 15 bases lay in between. The CDR3 is 15 residues long. The CDR3 sequence: CASSPSILPNYGYTF. The CDR3 coding sequence is TGTGCCAGCAGCCCTTCTATCCTACCGAACTATGGCTACACCTTC.

This clone has just one count. This chain connects TRBV30 to TRBJ1-6, with a tentative D call TRBD1 (6 bases). Trimming left V 0 bases short and J 5 bases short, with 11 bases between. CDR1 is GTSNPN, CDR2 SVGIG, per germline (reference sequence). The CDR3 covers 15 residues. The CDR3 sequence is CAWSVMGADNSPLHF. CDR3 bases: TGTGCCTGGAGTGTTATGGGGGCTGATAATTCACCCCTCCACTTT. Variable domain in full (rest from reference TRBV30 and TRBJ1-6): SQTIHQWPATLVQPVGSPLSLECTVEGTSNPNLYWYRQAAGRGLQLLFYSVGIGQISSEVPQNLSASRPQDRQFILSSKKLLLSDSGFYLCAWSVMGADNSPLHFGNGTRLTVT.

The sample holds one count of this clone. This chain uses TRBV25-1 with TRBJ2-2, with no clear D. Trimming stripped 6 bases from V and 4 bases from J, with 12 bases between. CDR3 size: 14 residues. Germline V gene sequence: CDR1 MGHDK, CDR2 SYGVNS. CDR3 DNA: TGTGCCAGCAGGAGGTCCGGAACCACCGGGGAGCTGTTTTTT. It specifies CASRRSGTTGELFF.

The chain uses TRBV5-5 and TRBJ2-7; tentatively, D is TRBD2 (6 bases). The germline CDR1 and CDR2 sequences are SGHKS and YYEKEE (reference sequence). The germline V and J ends were trimmed by 4 bases and 0 bases, with 17 bases remaining between them. The CDR3 is made up of 16 amino acids. Here the CDR3 DNA reads TGTGCCAGCAGCCTCTCAGTAGCGGAGAGCTCCTACGAGCAGTACTTC. This encodes CASSLSVAESSYEQYF. Using reference TRBV5-5 and TRBJ2-7 for the parts outside the CDR3, the full variable domain is DAGVTQSPTHLIKTRGQQVTLRCSPISGHKSVSWYQQVLGQGPQFIFQYYEKEERGRGNFPDRFSARQFPNYSSELNVNALLLGDSALYLCASSLSVAESSYEQYFGPGTRLTVT.

This chain links TRBV30 with TRBJ2-7; 8 nucleotides agree with TRBD2. The V segment lost 2 bases and the J segment 4 bases; nucleotides outside the gene matches: 4. The germline gives CDR1 GTSNPN, CDR2 SVGIG (reference sequence). CDR3 length: 13 residues. The CDR3 loop is CAWSPSGLYEQYF. The CDR3 DNA sequence: TGTGCCTGGAGTCCTAGCGGGTTGTACGAGCAGTACTTC.

V usage is TRBV7-9 and J usage is TRBJ1-2, with D possibly matching TRBD1 (6 bases). The CDR3 spans 13 residues. Germline V CDR1 and CDR2: SEHNR, FQNEAQ (reference sequence). Between the trimmed V and J ends, which lost 5 bases and 4 bases, there was a span of 11 bases. CDR3 DNA sequence: TGTGCCAGCAGCCCCCGGACAGTCTATGGCTACACCTTC. This codes for CASSPRTVYGYTF.